One sample yielded the 28 T cell receptor beta chains listed below, sequenced in a study of T cells expressing NK-cell markers. TCRdb derives one entry per CDR3 protein from the 5' RACE reads, leaving out DNA. This table holds approximately 170,000 distinct CDR3 sequences. The sequencing input was blood T cells: a sorted CD56 or NKG2C T cell subset, CD4+ or CD8+ T cells, or bulk PBMC T cells (not recorded which). Receptor source: a man aged 18 to 70 in good health.

The gene calls are TRBV4-1 and TRBJ2-6; TCRdb reports TRBD1, a call that lacks DNA to check it against. Germline loops: CDR1 MGHRA, CDR2 YSYEKL. The CDR3 covers 17 residues. CDR3 sequence reads: CASSPGQGNSGANVLTF.

The chain links TRBV3-1 to TRBJ2-5; TCRdb selects TRBD2, and the lack of DNA leaves this call unchecked. The CDR3 runs to 15 residues. Germline V CDR1 and CDR2: LGHDT, YNNKEL (reference sequence). The CDR3 sequence is CASRFTPGLLETQYF.

V usage is TRBV18 and J usage is TRBJ2-7; TCRdb's D call, TRBD1, is unchecked because there is no DNA. The length of the CDR3 is 16 residues. Germline values: CDR1 KGHSH, CDR2 LQKENI. The CDR3 reads CASSLITGQNIYEQYF.

The rearrangement joins TRBV7-6 to TRBJ2-1; TCRdb names TRBD2, which stays unverified in the absence of DNA. CDR1 is SGHVS and CDR2 is FNYEAQ in the germline V gene. This CDR3 has 15 amino acids. The CDR3: CASSLVLAGNNEQFF.

This chain connects TRBV9 to TRBJ1-2; TCRdb lists TRBD1, though no DNA is available to test this call. Looked up from germline, CDR1 is SGDLS and CDR2 is YYNGEE. CDR3 length equals 14 residues. CDR3 region: CASTRQAGVEGYTF.

The rearrangement joins TRBV7-9 to TRBJ2-5; absent DNA, TCRdb's TRBD1 call cannot be checked. Germline V gene data show CDR1 as SEHNR and CDR2 as FQNEAQ (reference sequence). CDR3 length: 16 residues. Here the CDR3 reads CASRSTGSGPQETQYF.

The rearrangement joins TRBV4-2 to TRBJ2-3; lacking DNA, the TRBD1 call made by TCRdb goes unchecked. Germline V gene data show CDR1 as LGHNA and CDR2 as YNFKEQ. CDR3 length: 15 amino acids. Here the CDR3 reads CASSQDGGGTDTQYF.

The J gene is TRBJ2-1, the V gene TRBV2. Germline V gives CDR1 SNHLY, CDR2 FYNNEI. This CDR3 has 14 amino acids. This CDR3 is CASSGPSTINEQFF.

The V gene is TRBV14, the J gene TRBJ2-7; TCRdb lists TRBD2, though no DNA is available to test this call. The CDR3 has 14 amino acids. Looked up from germline, CDR1 is SGHDN and CDR2 is FVKESK. The CDR3 sequence: CASSPTREAYEQYF.

The chain recombines TRBV20-1 with TRBJ1-1; TCRdb's D gene call, TRBD1, goes unchecked for lack of DNA. The CDR3 is 12 residues long. Germline CDR1 DFQATT, CDR2 SNEGSKA (reference sequence). This CDR3 reads CSAITGPTEAFF.

CDR3 loop: CASSLAGHPSGNQPQHF. V gene TRBV7-8 combines with J gene TRBJ1-5; lacking DNA, the TRBD1 call made by TCRdb goes unchecked. CDR3 length equals 17 residues. The germline V gene has CDR1 SGHVS and CDR2 FQNEAQ.

V gene TRBV5-6 combines with J gene TRBJ2-1; the TCRdb D gene call, TRBD2, has no DNA to confirm it. The CDR3 runs 16 residues. Germline lookup yields CDR1 SGHDT and CDR2 YYEEEE. This CDR3 reads CASSFGGLRTNNEQFF.

V usage is TRBV6-5 and J usage is TRBJ1-5. The CDR3 consists of 17 residues. Germline assignment: CDR1 MNHEY and CDR2 SVGAGI. CDR3 sequence: CASSYRAARLSNQPQHF.

The V call is TRBV5-8, the J call TRBJ2-1; TCRdb's D call, TRBD1, is unchecked because there is no DNA. Germline CDR1 reads SGHTS; CDR2 reads YDEGEE. The CDR3 has 14 residues. The CDR3 sequence: CAGRDSSSYNEQFF.

V is TRBV15 and J is TRBJ2-1; there is no DNA to check the TCRdb D call of TRBD1. This CDR3 is built from 14 residues. Looked up from germline, CDR1 is LNHNV and CDR2 is YYDKDF (reference sequence). CDR3 protein: CATSLWRGKNEQFF.

V gene TRBV29-1 combines with J gene TRBJ2-7. The CDR3 totals 11 residues. Germline V gene sequence: CDR1 SQVTM, CDR2 ANQGSEA. CDR3 sequence reads: CSVEDAVMEYF.

The J gene is TRBJ2-5, the V gene TRBV7-8; without DNA, the TCRdb call of TRBD2 cannot be checked. CDR3 length: 14 residues. The germline CDR1 and CDR2 sequences are SGHVS and FQNEAQ. The CDR3 loop is CASSEGNRVETQYF.

V usage is TRBV20-1 and J usage is TRBJ2-3; lacking DNA, the TRBD2 call made by TCRdb goes unchecked. The germline CDR1 and CDR2 sequences are DFQATT and SNEGSKA (reference sequence). This CDR3 spans 17 amino acids. The CDR3: CSANVVRSGGAGDTQYF.

This sequence joins TRBV15 and TRBJ2-2; the D call from TCRdb, TRBD1, cannot be confirmed without DNA. The CDR3 has 16 amino acids. Germline V gene sequence: CDR1 LNHNV, CDR2 YYDKDF (reference sequence). The CDR3 is CATSRRGQPNTGELFF.

The chain is built from TRBV14 and TRBJ2-2. CDR3 length equals 15 residues. Germline CDR1 and CDR2: SGHDN and FVKESK. CDR3 protein: CASSQGGSTGELFFF.

The V and J genes are TRBV9 and TRBJ2-7; TCRdb's D call, TRBD2, is unchecked because there is no DNA. The germline gives CDR1 SGDLS, CDR2 YYNGEE. The CDR3 is 15 amino acids. This CDR3 reads CASSHGGDHGYEQYF.

The CDR3 region is CASTPLAFGSYEQYF. The chain links TRBV7-2 to TRBJ2-7. The CDR3 spans 15 residues. Germline CDR1 reads SGHTA; CDR2 reads FQGNSA.

The chain carries TRBV13 and TRBJ1-1. The CDR3 has 14 amino acids. Germline lookup yields CDR1 PRHDT and CDR2 FYEKMQ (reference sequence). This CDR3 reads CASSLATGNTEAFF.

V is TRBV5-6 and J is TRBJ2-3. CDR3 length: 15 residues. Germline values: CDR1 SGHDT, CDR2 YYEEEE. CDR3 loop: CASSFVGLEKNTQYF.

The chain carries TRBV5-6 and TRBJ1-6. CDR1 and CDR2 (germline): SGHDT, YYEEEE. This CDR3 contains 15 residues. CDR3 protein: CASSLVGSFTSPLHF.

The rearrangement uses TRBV13 and TRBJ1-5; TCRdb gives TRBD1 as the D gene, but with no DNA this cannot be confirmed. The CDR3 sequence is 14 residues long. Germline V gene lookup returns CDR1 PRHDT and CDR2 FYEKMQ (reference sequence). The CDR3 sequence: CASSSQGAHQPQHF.

V usage is TRBV7-8 and J usage is TRBJ2-7; no DNA is available, so the TRBD1 call from TCRdb remains unchecked. The CDR3 is made up of 14 amino acids. Germline V lookup: CDR1 SGHVS, CDR2 FQNEAQ. The CDR3 region is CASSSGTGVREQYF.

The chain employs TRBV14 and TRBJ2-7; TCRdb designates TRBD1, a call that cannot be tested without DNA. Germline assignment: CDR1 SGHDN and CDR2 FVKESK. CDR3 length: 16 amino acids. This CDR3 is CASSPVRGRFSYEQYF.